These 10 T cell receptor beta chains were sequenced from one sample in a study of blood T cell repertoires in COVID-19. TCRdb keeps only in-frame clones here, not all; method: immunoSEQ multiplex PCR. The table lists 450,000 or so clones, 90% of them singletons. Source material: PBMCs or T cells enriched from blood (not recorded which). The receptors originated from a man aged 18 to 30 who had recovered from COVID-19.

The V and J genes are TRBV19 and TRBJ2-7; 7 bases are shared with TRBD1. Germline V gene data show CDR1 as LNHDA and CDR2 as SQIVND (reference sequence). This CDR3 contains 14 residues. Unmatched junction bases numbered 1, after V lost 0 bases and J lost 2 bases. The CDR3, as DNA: TGTGCCAGTAGTATAGAGACAGGGCCCTACGAGCAGTACTTC. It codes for CASSIETGPYEQYF. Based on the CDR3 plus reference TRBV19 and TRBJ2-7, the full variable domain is DGGITQSPKYLFRKEGQNVTLSCEQNLNHDAMYWYRQDPGQGLRLIYYSQIVNDFQKGDIAEGYSVSREKKESFPLTVTSAQKNPTAFYLCASSIETGPYEQYFGPGTRLTVT.

CDR3: CASSITSGGAYEQYF. In DNA, the CDR3 is TGTGCCAGCAGTATTACTAGCGGAGGAGCCTACGAGCAGTACTTC. The chain is built from TRBV5-5 and TRBJ2-7, with 8 bases fitting TRBD2. Trimming cost V 5 bases and J 2 bases; bases outside gene matches: 9. Germline-derived CDR1 and CDR2 are SGHKS and YYEKEE (reference sequence). CDR3 length equals 15 residues.

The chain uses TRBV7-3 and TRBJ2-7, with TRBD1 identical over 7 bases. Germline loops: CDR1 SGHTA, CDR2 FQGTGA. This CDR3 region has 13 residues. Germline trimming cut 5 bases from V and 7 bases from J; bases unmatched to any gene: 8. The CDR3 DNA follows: TGTGCCAGCAGCATGAGACAGGGTGGAGAGCAGTACTTC. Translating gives CASSMRQGGEQYF.

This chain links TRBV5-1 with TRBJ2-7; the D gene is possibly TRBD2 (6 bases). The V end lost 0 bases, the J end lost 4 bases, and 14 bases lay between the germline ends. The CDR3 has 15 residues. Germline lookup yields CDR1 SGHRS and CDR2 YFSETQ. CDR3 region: CASSLDWAGGYEQYF. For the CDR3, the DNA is TGCGCCAGCAGCTTGGATTGGGCCGGGGGTTACGAGCAGTACTTC.

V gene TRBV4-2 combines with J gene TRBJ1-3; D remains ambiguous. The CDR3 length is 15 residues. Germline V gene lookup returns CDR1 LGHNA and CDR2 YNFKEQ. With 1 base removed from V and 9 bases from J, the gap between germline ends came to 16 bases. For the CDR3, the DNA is TGTGCCAGCAGCCAAGCGTTTCGGCAGGAGGGCACCATATATTTT. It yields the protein CASSQAFRQEGTIYF.

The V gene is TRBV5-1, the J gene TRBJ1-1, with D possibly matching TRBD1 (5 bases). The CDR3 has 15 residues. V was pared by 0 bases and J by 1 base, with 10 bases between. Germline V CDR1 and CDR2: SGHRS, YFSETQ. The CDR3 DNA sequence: TGCGCCAGCAGCTTGGCGGGGGGGACGAACACTGAAGCTTTCTTT. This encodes CASSLAGGTNTEAFF.

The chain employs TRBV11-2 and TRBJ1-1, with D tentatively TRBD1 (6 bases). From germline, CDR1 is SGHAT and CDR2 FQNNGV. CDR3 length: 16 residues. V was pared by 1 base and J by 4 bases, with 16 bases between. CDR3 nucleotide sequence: TGTGCCAGCAGCTTAGTGCGGGGGGCGAGTGGCACTGAAGCTTTCTTT. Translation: CASSLVRGASGTEAFF.

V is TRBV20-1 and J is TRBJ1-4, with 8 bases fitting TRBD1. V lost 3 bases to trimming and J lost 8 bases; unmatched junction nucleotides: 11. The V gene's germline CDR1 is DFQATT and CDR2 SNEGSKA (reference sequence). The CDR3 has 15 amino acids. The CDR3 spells CSASLPQGAREKLFF. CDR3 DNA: TGCAGTGCTAGTTTGCCCCAGGGGGCAAGGGAAAAACTGTTTTTT.

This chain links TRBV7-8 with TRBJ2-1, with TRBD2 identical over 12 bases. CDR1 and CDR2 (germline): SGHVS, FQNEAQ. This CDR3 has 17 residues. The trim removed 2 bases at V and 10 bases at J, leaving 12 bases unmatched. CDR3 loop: CASSLYSGASGRVEQFF. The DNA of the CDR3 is TGTGCCAGCAGCTTATATTCCGGTGCTAGCGGGAGGGTAGAGCAGTTCTTC.

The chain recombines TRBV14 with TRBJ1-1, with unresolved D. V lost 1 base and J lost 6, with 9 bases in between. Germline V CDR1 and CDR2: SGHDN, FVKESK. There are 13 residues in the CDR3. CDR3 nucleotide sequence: TGTGCCAGCAGCCAAGCTCGGGTATCTGAAGCTTTCTTT. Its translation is CASSQARVSEAFF.